What follows describes a single T cell receptor (beta chain). The CDR3 extends over 14 amino acids. Between the trimmed V and J ends, which lost 4 bases and 4 bases, there was a span of 10 bases. Germline lookup yields CDR1 SGHVS and CDR2 FQNEAQ. This table comes from immunoSEQ multiplex PCR, and its TCRdb copy is limited to in-frame clones, with some not included. In the table there are 320,000 or so clones, roughly 90% of which are singletons. This record belongs to a study of Ad26.COV2.S vaccination and SARS-CoV-2 variants. About the research overall: Administration of Ad26.COV2.S was intramuscular, either once or twice 56 days apart.

Specified treatment: roughly 20 received Ad26.COV2.S at low or high dose, single or two shots; five or six received placebo; per-sample allocation not given. Samples came from day 63 after the first vaccine or placebo injection. An Ad26 vector that expressed Wuhan-strain SARS-CoV-2 spike constituted the vaccine. The specimen comprised peripheral blood, sampled in a trial of Ad26.COV2.S vaccine versus placebo. The chain recombines TRBV7-8 with TRBJ2-2; D may match TRBD1 or TRBD2 (5 bases each). The TCR comes from a person between 18 and 60 years old who received the Ad26.COV2.S COVID-19 vaccine or a placebo. CDR3 DNA sequence: TGTGCCAGCAGCTCAGGGAGTGCCACCGGGGAGCTGTTTTTT. Its translation is CASSSGSATGELFF. The full variable domain, rest sourced from reference TRBV7-8 and TRBJ2-2, is GAGVSQSPRYKVAKRGQDVALRCDPISGHVSLFWYQQALGQGPEFLTYFQNEAQLDKSGLPSDRFFAERPEGSVSTLKIQRTQQEDSAVYLCASSSGSATGELFFGEGSRLTVL.